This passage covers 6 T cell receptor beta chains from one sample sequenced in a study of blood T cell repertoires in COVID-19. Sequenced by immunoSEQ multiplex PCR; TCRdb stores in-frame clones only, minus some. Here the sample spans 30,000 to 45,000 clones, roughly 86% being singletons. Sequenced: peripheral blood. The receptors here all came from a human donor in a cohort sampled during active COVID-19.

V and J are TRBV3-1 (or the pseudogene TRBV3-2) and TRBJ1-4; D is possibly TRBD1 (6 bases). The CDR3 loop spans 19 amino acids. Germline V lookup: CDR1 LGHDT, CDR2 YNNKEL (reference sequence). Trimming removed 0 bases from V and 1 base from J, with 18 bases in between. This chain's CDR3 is CASSQDPPGVVGTNEKLFF. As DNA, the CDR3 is TGTGCCAGCAGCCAAGACCCCCCAGGGGTGGTGGGAACTAATGAAAAACTGTTTTTT.

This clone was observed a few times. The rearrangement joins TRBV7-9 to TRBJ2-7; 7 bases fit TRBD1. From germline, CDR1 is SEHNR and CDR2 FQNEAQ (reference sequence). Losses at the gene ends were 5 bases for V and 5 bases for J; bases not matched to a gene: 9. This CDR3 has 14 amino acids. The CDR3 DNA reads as TGTGCCAGCAGCCCTCGGACAGGAAGGGACGAGCAGTACTTC. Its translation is CASSPRTGRDEQYF. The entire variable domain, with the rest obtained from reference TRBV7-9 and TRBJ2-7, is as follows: DTGVSQNPRHKITKRGQNVTFRCDPISEHNRLYWYRQTLGQGPEFLTYFQNEAQLEKSRLLSDRFSAERPKGSFSTLEIQRTEQGDSAMYLCASSPRTGRDEQYFGPGTRLTVT.

The CDR3 sequence: CASSDRGGYGYTF. The DNA for the CDR3 is TGTGCCAGTAGTGACCGGGGGGGCTATGGCTACACCTTC. The chain is built from TRBV19 and TRBJ1-2; D may be TRBD1 (5 bases). Germline V lookup: CDR1 LNHDA, CDR2 SQIVND (reference sequence). V lost 5 bases and J 4 bases, leaving 11 bases between the germline ends. The CDR3 runs 13 residues.

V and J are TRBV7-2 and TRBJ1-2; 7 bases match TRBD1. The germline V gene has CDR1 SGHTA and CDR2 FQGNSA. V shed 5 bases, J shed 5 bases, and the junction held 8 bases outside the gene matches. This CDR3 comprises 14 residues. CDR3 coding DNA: TGTGCCAGCAGCCCAGGGGGAAGGGCTTATGGCTACACCTTC. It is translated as CASSPGGRAYGYTF.

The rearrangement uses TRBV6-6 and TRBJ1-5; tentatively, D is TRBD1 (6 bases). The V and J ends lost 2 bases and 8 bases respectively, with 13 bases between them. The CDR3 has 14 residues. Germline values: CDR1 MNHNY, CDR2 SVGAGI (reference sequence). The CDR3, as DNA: TGTGCCAGCAGTTACGGACAGATCAACAAGCCCCAGCATTTT. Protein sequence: CASSYGQINKPQHF.

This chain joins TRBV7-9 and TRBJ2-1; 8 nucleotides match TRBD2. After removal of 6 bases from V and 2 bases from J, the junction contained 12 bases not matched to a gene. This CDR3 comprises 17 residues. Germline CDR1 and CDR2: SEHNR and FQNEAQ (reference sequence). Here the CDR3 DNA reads TGTGCCAGCAGTCTAAGGGACCGGGAGGGGACCTACAATGAGCAGTTCTTC. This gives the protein CASSLRDREGTYNEQFF.